The 27 T cell receptor beta chains below come from one sample, sequenced in a study of radiation and T cells in renal cell carcinoma. Sample treatment: treatment-naive control, cytoreductive nephrectomy. Libraries were prepared by immunoSEQ multiplex PCR; TCRdb keeps only in-frame clonotypes and omits some of them. The top ten hold around 13% of the sample, which has 8,000 to 10,000 clones, approximately 60% seen once. The material sequenced was tumor tissue, taken from a patient whose treatment was nephrectomy without radiotherapy. The receptors shown here come from a man between 60 and 75 years old with renal cell carcinoma.

In this sample, this clone is large. The genes are TRBV2 and TRBJ2-1; 7 bases fit TRBD1. CDR1 and CDR2 from the germline V gene are SNHLY and FYNNEI. V lost 3 bases, J lost 5 bases, and 7 bases stayed unmatched. The CDR3 loop spans 15 amino acids. The CDR3 spells CASSEPGGVDNEQFF. CDR3 in DNA: TGTGCCAGCAGTGAGCCAGGGGGTGTCGACAATGAGCAGTTCTTC. The full variable domain, in which reference TRBV2 and TRBJ2-1 provide the parts outside the CDR3, is EPEVTQTPSHQVTQMGQEVILRCVPISNHLYFYWYRQILGQKVEFLVSFYNNEISEKSEIFDDQFSVERPDGSNFTLKIRSTKLEDSAMYFCASSEPGGVDNEQFFGPGTRLTVL.

This clone turned up a few times. This chain connects TRBV5-4 to TRBJ1-1; no reliable D call. V shed 0 bases and J shed 0 bases, with 6 bases lying between them. This CDR3 region has 14 residues. Looked up from germline, CDR1 is SGHNT and CDR2 is YYREEE (reference sequence). The CDR3 DNA reads as TGTGCCAGCAGCTTGGTCTCTATGAACACTGAAGCTTTCTTT. Its protein is CASSLVSMNTEAFF.

This chain connects TRBV5-4 to TRBJ2-7, with TRBD2 as a possible D gene (5 bases). CDR3 length: 14 amino acids. V gave up 4 bases and J gave up 0 bases, with 11 bases separating them. Germline V CDR1 and CDR2: SGHNT, YYREEE (reference sequence). The CDR3 DNA reads TGTGCCAGCAGCCCAGAGGGCACCTCCTACGAGCAGTACTTC. Protein: CASSPEGTSYEQYF.

The V and J genes are TRBV7-9 and TRBJ2-2; 8 bases align to TRBD2. Germline-derived CDR1 and CDR2 are SEHNR and FQNEAQ (reference sequence). The V segment lost 2 bases and the J segment 5 bases; nucleotides outside the gene matches: 4. The CDR3 contains 15 residues. CDR3 residues: CASSLPGLGTGELFF. As DNA, the CDR3 is TGTGCCAGCAGCTTACCGGGACTAGGAACCGGGGAGCTGTTTTTT.

CDR3 in amino acids: CASSYGTGDTEAFF. The CDR3 nucleotides are TGTGCCAGCAGTTACGGGACAGGGGATACTGAAGCTTTCTTT. The rearrangement links TRBV6-5 to TRBJ1-1; 10 bases line up with TRBD1. Germline V lookup: CDR1 MNHEY, CDR2 SVGAGI. V was pared by 2 bases and J by 5 bases, with 2 bases of the junction left unmatched. The CDR3 has 14 amino acids.

This clone has only a few counts. This chain connects TRBV6-5 to TRBJ2-1; D unresolved. The germline CDR1 and CDR2 sequences are MNHEY and SVGAGI. The CDR3 covers 11 residues. Between the trimmed V and J ends, which lost 6 bases and 1 base, there was a span of 1 base. CDR3 in DNA: TGTGCCAGCAGGTCCTACAATGAGCAGTTCTTC. It specifies CASRSYNEQFF.

The chain combines TRBV10-3 with TRBJ2-3; TRBD2 agrees at 8 bases. Trimming cost V 2 bases and J 3 bases; bases outside gene matches: 4. The CDR3 is 15 residues long. Germline V gives CDR1 ENHRY, CDR2 SYGVKD. The CDR3 nucleotides read TGTGCCATCAGTGAGAGGAGCGGGGGAACAGATACGCAGTATTTT. Protein: CAISERSGGTDTQYF.

The chain recombines TRBV18 with TRBJ2-1; tentative D call: TRBD1 (5 bases). The CDR3 totals 18 residues. V was shortened by 0 bases and J by 7 bases, with 22 bases between the two germline ends. Germline assignment: CDR1 KGHSH and CDR2 LQKENI. CDR3 in DNA: TGTGCCAGCTCACCACCCCCGCGACAAGGGGCCCTGTGGAATGAGCAGTTCTTC. It translates to CASSPPPRQGALWNEQFF.

The J gene is TRBJ1-5, the V gene TRBV19; the D gene is possibly TRBD1 (5 bases). V was shortened by 6 bases and J by 1 base, with 19 bases between the two germline ends. The germline gives CDR1 LNHDA, CDR2 SQIVND (reference sequence). This CDR3 has 17 amino acids. The CDR3: CASRIRGAQGSNQPQHF. The CDR3 DNA reads TGTGCCAGTAGAATTAGGGGAGCCCAAGGGAGCAATCAGCCCCAGCATTTT. Filled out from reference TRBV19 and TRBJ1-5, the complete variable domain reads DGGITQSPKYLFRKEGQNVTLSCEQNLNHDAMYWYRQDPGQGLRLIYYSQIVNDFQKGDIAEGYSVSREKKESFPLTVTSAQKNPTAFYLCASRIRGAQGSNQPQHFGDGTRLSIL.

The rearrangement links TRBV6-4 to TRBJ1-2; maybe TRBD1 (6 bases). The CDR3 extends over 16 amino acids. Germline CDR1 is MRHNA and CDR2 is SNTAGT. V dropped 0 bases and J dropped 7 bases, with 18 bases sitting between them. The CDR3 DNA is TGTGCCAGCAGTGACTCCCGGGACAAAAGGGCGAGTGGCTACACCTTC. Amino acid sequence: CASSDSRDKRASGYTF.

The chain employs TRBV5-8 and TRBJ2-3; D possibly corresponds to TRBD2 (5 bases). Trimming took off 2 bases at V and 1 base at J, with 8 bases between the two ends. This CDR3 has 14 residues. The germline CDR1 and CDR2 sequences are SGHTS and YDEGEE. CDR3 nucleotides: TGTGCCAGCAGCTTTGAGGGTGGCACAGATACGCAGTATTTT. Its protein is CASSFEGGTDTQYF.

The chain is built from TRBV10-3 and TRBJ2-3, with D hard to call. This CDR3 is built from 14 residues. Germline CDR1 reads ENHRY; CDR2 reads SYGVKD. V lost 2 bases and J 0 bases, leaving 6 bases between the germline ends. CDR3 loop: CAISESTSTDTQYF. The CDR3 DNA reads TGTGCCATCAGTGAGAGCACTAGCACAGATACGCAGTATTTT.

This chain uses TRBV4-2 with TRBJ2-1, with TRBD2 matching 11 bases. Germline CDR1 is LGHNA and CDR2 is YNFKEQ. This CDR3 is 16 amino acids long. Germline trimming cut 2 bases from V and 3 bases from J; bases unmatched to any gene: 3. CDR3 amino acids: CASSQLGTSGYNEQFF. The DNA for the CDR3 is TGTGCCAGCAGCCAATTAGGGACTAGCGGCTACAATGAGCAGTTCTTC.

The V call is TRBV7-9, the J call TRBJ2-1; 12 bases are shared with TRBD2. Looked up from germline, CDR1 is SEHNR and CDR2 is FQNEAQ (reference sequence). Unmatched junction bases numbered 7, after V lost 5 bases and J lost 2 bases. The CDR3 has 17 amino acids. Written as DNA, the CDR3 is TGTGCCAGCAGCGGATCTAGCGGGAGGGGGGCCTACAATGAGCAGTTCTTC. It translates to CASSGSSGRGAYNEQFF.

The V call is TRBV6-6, the J call TRBJ1-4; no clear D. The germline V and J ends were trimmed by 4 bases and 8 bases, with 8 bases remaining between them. The CDR3 covers 12 residues. Germline V gene sequence: CDR1 MNHNY, CDR2 SVGAGI (reference sequence). CDR3 sequence (DNA): TGTGCCAGCAGTTCCATGGGGGAAAAACTGTTTTTT. Protein product: CASSSMGEKLFF.

This clone was counted a few times. This chain links TRBV30 with TRBJ1-2, with D possibly being TRBD1 (5 bases). This CDR3 is built from 16 residues. The germline V and J ends were trimmed by 7 bases and 5 bases, with 26 bases remaining between them. Germline CDR1 reads GTSNPN; CDR2 reads SVGIG (reference sequence). CDR3 residues: CASTGGGTGTIYGYTF. The DNA for the CDR3 is TGTGCCTCCACTGGCGGGGGGACTGGAACGATATATGGCTACACCTTC.

V usage is TRBV6-1 and J usage is TRBJ1-4; D remains unclear. The V end lost 3 bases, the J end lost 8 bases, and 19 bases lay between the germline ends. The CDR3 extends over 16 amino acids. The germline CDR1 and CDR2 sequences are MNHNS and SASEGT. The chain's CDR3 is CASSERGPRLGEKLFF. The CDR3 nucleotides read TGTGCCAGCAGTGAGAGAGGGCCCAGGTTGGGGGAAAAACTGTTTTTT.

This clone has only a few counts. This sequence joins TRBV28 and TRBJ2-2; D possibly corresponds to TRBD1 (6 bases). V lost 5 bases to trimming and J lost 0 bases, with 10 bases between them. CDR3 length: 15 residues. Germline V gene lookup returns CDR1 MDHEN and CDR2 SYDVKM. CDR3 sequence reads: CASSPGTPNTGELFF. DNA for the CDR3: TGTGCCAGCAGTCCCGGGACACCGAACACCGGGGAGCTGTTTTTT.

J is TRBJ2-7 and V is TRBV28; D not certain. Germline V lookup: CDR1 MDHEN, CDR2 SYDVKM. The ends were cut back, 3 bases at V and 1 base at J, with 13 bases in the middle. This CDR3 contains 15 residues. The CDR3 DNA is TGTGCCAGCAGTTTCACCGGAAGCGAATCCTACGAGCAGTACTTC. Translated, it gives CASSFTGSESYEQYF.

V usage is TRBV4-3 and J usage is TRBJ2-3, with D perhaps TRBD2 (7 bases). The CDR3 spans 17 residues. Germline V lookup: CDR1 LGHNA, CDR2 YSLEER. Deletions cut 4 bases from V and 3 bases from J, with 20 bases between. In DNA form, the CDR3 reads TGCGCCAGCAGCCCAGGGGAGTGGGAGGGCAGAACAGATACGCAGTATTTT. This codes for CASSPGEWEGRTDTQYF.

The chain joins TRBV6-6 to TRBJ1-2; D is perhaps TRBD1 (6 bases). With 5 bases removed from V and 1 base from J, the gap between germline ends came to 14 bases. This CDR3 comprises 15 residues. Germline V gives CDR1 MNHNY, CDR2 SVGAGI (reference sequence). This chain's CDR3 is CASSPGGRDNYGYTF. CDR3 DNA sequence: TGTGCCAGCAGTCCGGGGGGCAGGGATAACTATGGCTACACCTTC.

The rearrangement uses TRBV6-5 and TRBJ2-3, with D possibly matching TRBD2 (5 bases). Trimming left V 1 base short and J 1 base short, with 6 bases between. CDR3 size: 14 residues. The germline gives CDR1 MNHEY, CDR2 SVGAGI. CDR3 sequence reads: CASSYLEGTDTQYF. Here the CDR3 DNA reads TGTGCCAGCAGTTACTTGGAGGGCACAGATACGCAGTATTTT.

This clone appeared a few times. The rearrangement uses TRBV11-2 and TRBJ2-2; no clear D. The V and J ends lost 4 bases and 7 bases respectively, with 7 bases between them. This CDR3 has 12 residues. The V gene's germline CDR1 is SGHAT and CDR2 FQNNGV. CDR3 amino acids: CASSSGVGELFF. CDR3 in DNA: TGTGCCAGCAGCTCCGGAGTCGGGGAGCTGTTTTTT.

In this sample, this clone turned up a few times. The chain employs TRBV28 and TRBJ2-3, with 9 bases that match TRBD1. Germline V gene lookup returns CDR1 MDHEN and CDR2 SYDVKM. V shed 4 bases and J 6 bases; nucleotides not matched to a gene: 17. The CDR3 covers 18 residues. CDR3 nucleotides: TGTGCCAGCAGTTCCGAAGATAAAGGGGACAGGGTTCGGGATACGCAGTATTTT. It yields the protein CASSSEDKGDRVRDTQYF. Combining the CDR3 with reference TRBV28 and TRBJ2-3 gives the whole variable domain DVKVTQSSRYLVKRTGEKVFLECVQDMDHENMFWYRQDPGLGLRLIYFSYDVKMKEKGDIPEGYSVSREKKERFSLILESASTNQTSMYLCASSSEDKGDRVRDTQYFGPGTRLTVL.

The chain carries TRBV6-1 and TRBJ1-4; TRBD1 might be the D (5 bases). Looked up from germline, CDR1 is MNHNS and CDR2 is SASEGT. CDR3 length equals 14 residues. V was cut by 4 bases and J by 4 bases, with 10 bases left in between. CDR3 residues: CASSVVGHNEKLFF. The CDR3 bases are TGTGCCAGCAGTGTAGTCGGACATAATGAAAAACTGTTTTTT.

The table lists this clone with a few counts. The chain is built from TRBV2 and TRBJ1-2; D is unresolved. Germline V CDR1 and CDR2: SNHLY, FYNNEI. The V gene lost 5 bases and the J gene lost 3 bases, with 10 bases spanning the gap. This CDR3 has 13 residues. CDR3 protein: CASSINLDYGYTF. The CDR3 nucleotides read TGTGCCAGCAGTATAAATTTGGACTATGGCTACACCTTC.

The V call is TRBV4-1, the J call TRBJ2-2; D might be TRBD1 (6 bases). CDR1 and CDR2 (germline): MGHRA, YSYEKL. The CDR3 extends over 15 amino acids. Between the trimmed V and J ends, which lost 5 bases and 1 base, there was a span of 11 bases. This chain's CDR3 is CASSKGDQNTGELFF. The CDR3 DNA reads as TGCGCCAGCAGCAAGGGGGATCAGAACACCGGGGAGCTGTTTTTT.